The 15 T cell receptor beta chains below come from one sample, sequenced in a study of tumor-infiltrating lymphocytes in localized non-small cell lung cancer. TCRdb's table, derived via immunoSEQ multiplex PCR, lists solely in-frame clones and lacks some. Among about 8,400 clones, roughly 79% were seen once, and the ten largest hold 10% to 15%. The sequencing sample was made of uninvolved lung tissue not adjacent to the tumor. The origin of the receptors is a human donor with non-small cell lung cancer.

V is TRBV19 and J is TRBJ2-7, with 13 positions matching TRBD2. CDR1 LNHDA and CDR2 SQIVND come from the germline V gene (reference sequence). The trim removed 5 bases at V and 5 bases at J, leaving 6 bases unmatched. The CDR3 runs to 15 residues. The CDR3 nucleotides read TGTGCCAGTAGTTCCCGGACTAGCGGGAGTCACGAGCAGTACTTC. Translated: CASSSRTSGSHEQYF.

This sequence joins TRBV7-3 and TRBJ2-5; maybe TRBD1 (6 bases). The V and J ends lost 3 bases and 4 bases respectively, with 12 bases between them. Germline V gene data show CDR1 as SGHTA and CDR2 as FQGTGA. The CDR3 covers 14 residues. This chain's CDR3 is CASSFDRFSETQYF. The DNA of the CDR3 is TGTGCCAGCAGCTTTGACAGGTTTTCAGAGACCCAGTACTTC.

The rearrangement links TRBV28 to TRBJ2-1; the D gene is possibly TRBD2 (5 bases). V was cut by 4 bases and J by 4 bases, with 17 bases left in between. Germline values: CDR1 MDHEN, CDR2 SYDVKM. This CDR3 has 16 residues. CDR3 loop: CASSSADSKYYNEQFF. Written as DNA, the CDR3 is TGTGCCAGCAGTTCCGCGGACTCTAAGTATTACAATGAGCAGTTCTTC.

The chain recombines TRBV7-1 with TRBJ1-1; TRBD1 matches at 7 bases. TRBV7-1 is an open reading frame whose function is uncertain. V lost 5 bases to trimming and J lost 11 bases; unmatched junction nucleotides: 11. The CDR3 is made up of 13 amino acids. The CDR3 protein is CASSPGSTGSAFF. The CDR3 nucleotides are TGTGCCAGCAGCCCCGGTTCGACAGGGAGTGCTTTCTTT.

The rearrangement links TRBV30 to TRBJ2-5; the match to TRBD2 covers 7 bases. V dropped 4 bases and J dropped 7; count of bases not matched to a gene: 3. CDR1 is GTSNPN, CDR2 SVGIG, per germline (reference sequence). The CDR3 spans 11 residues. Here the CDR3 reads CAWTPGGTQYF. The CDR3 DNA sequence: TGTGCCTGGACCCCGGGGGGGACCCAGTACTTC.

The V call is TRBV25-1, the J call TRBJ2-1; TRBD2 matches at 11 bases. This CDR3 region has 16 residues. The ends lost 6 bases at V and 10 bases at J; junction bases unmatched: 14. Germline assignment: CDR1 MGHDK and CDR2 SYGVNS. CDR3: CASSSGTSGFLVEQFF. The CDR3 nucleotides are TGTGCCAGCAGCTCCGGGACTAGCGGATTCTTGGTGGAGCAGTTCTTC.

J is TRBJ1-1 and V is TRBV14, with 7 bases fitting TRBD1. With V trimmed by 4 bases and J by 4 bases, 9 bases remained unmatched. CDR3 size: 15 residues. Germline assignment: CDR1 SGHDN and CDR2 FVKESK. The CDR3 here is CASSPRKGAITEAFF. In DNA form, the CDR3 reads TGTGCCAGCAGCCCAAGGAAGGGGGCCATCACTGAAGCTTTCTTT. Using reference TRBV14 and TRBJ1-1 for the parts outside the CDR3, the full variable domain is EAGVTQFPSHSVIEKGQTVTLRCDPISGHDNLYWYRRVMGKEIKFLLHFVKESKQDESGMPNNRFLAERTGGTYSTLKVQPAELEDSGVYFCASSPRKGAITEAFFGQGTRLTVV.

This clone is a singleton in its sample. The V call is TRBV27, the J call TRBJ2-5, with 11 bases identical to TRBD2. The CDR3 is 17 residues long. Germline lookup yields CDR1 MNHEY and CDR2 SMNVEV (reference sequence). Trimming at V came to 6 bases and at J to 5 bases, leaving 14 bases not matched to a gene. CDR3 region: CASSKQFRTSGSETQYF. CDR3 nucleotide sequence: TGTGCCAGCAGCAAACAATTCCGAACTAGCGGGAGTGAGACCCAGTACTTC.

The V call is TRBV30, the J call TRBJ1-2, with TRBD1 matching 9 bases. Germline V gene data show CDR1 as GTSNPN and CDR2 as SVGIG (reference sequence). The V and J ends lost 3 bases and 3 bases, in that order; junction bases with no gene match: 5. The CDR3 is made up of 14 amino acids. The CDR3 bases are TGTGCCTGGAGGAACACAGGGGGCGACTATGGCTACACCTTC. This gives the protein CAWRNTGGDYGYTF.

This clone has just one count. The chain has TRBV30 and TRBJ1-6; D gene ambiguous. Germline V CDR1 and CDR2: GTSNPN, SVGIG (reference sequence). Deletions cut 1 base from V and 10 bases from J, with 14 bases between. This CDR3 is built from 14 residues. CDR3 sequence: CAWSGGQKESPLHF. The CDR3 nucleotides are TGTGCCTGGAGTGGGGGTCAAAAGGAGTCACCCCTCCACTTT.

The rearrangement joins TRBV19 to TRBJ1-5; D is unclear. Germline V lookup: CDR1 LNHDA, CDR2 SQIVND (reference sequence). V was trimmed by 1 base and J by 0 bases, leaving 7 bases between them. The CDR3 sequence is 15 residues long. The CDR3 region is CASSIALYSNQPQHF. CDR3 nucleotide sequence: TGTGCCAGTAGTATAGCACTCTATAGCAATCAGCCCCAGCATTTT.

The rearrangement joins TRBV11-2 to TRBJ2-3; 7 nucleotides agree with TRBD2. The CDR3 is 16 residues long. Germline assignment: CDR1 SGHAT and CDR2 FQNNGV. V trimming: 4 bases; J trimming: 8 bases; junction bases outside the gene matches: 15. CDR3 sequence: CASSSWGTIYDGTQYF. CDR3 DNA sequence: TGTGCCAGCAGCTCTTGGGGGACTATATATGACGGTACGCAGTATTTT. Together with reference TRBV11-2 and TRBJ2-3, the CDR3 gives the full variable domain: EAGVAQSPRYKIIEKRQSVAFWCNPISGHATLYWYQQILGQGPKLLIQFQNNGVVDDSQLPKDRFSAERLKGVDSTLKIQPAKLEDSAVYLCASSSWGTIYDGTQYFGPGTRLTVL.

A few counts support this clone. The V gene is TRBV6-5, the J gene TRBJ2-7; 10 bases match TRBD1. This CDR3 is 15 amino acids long. The trim removed 4 bases at V and 3 bases at J, leaving 6 bases unmatched. Germline V gene lookup returns CDR1 MNHEY and CDR2 SVGAGI. The CDR3 reads CASSSPGQGIYEQYF. The CDR3 DNA reads TGTGCCAGCAGTTCTCCGGGACAGGGGATCTACGAGCAGTACTTC.

The CDR3 sequence: CAWSVKVRDYGYTF. The CDR3 nucleotides are TGTGCCTGGAGTGTAAAGGTCAGGGACTATGGCTACACCTTC. The V and J genes are TRBV30 and TRBJ1-2; a possible D gene is TRBD1 (5 bases). The CDR3 contains 14 residues. V lost 0 bases, J lost 3 bases, and 11 bases lay in between. CDR1 GTSNPN and CDR2 SVGIG come from the germline V gene (reference sequence).

This clone was found once. The CDR3 nucleotides are TGTGCCAGCAACTGGGGCCTCGCCTCGAATAGCAATCAGCCCCAGCATTTT. Amino acids: CASNWGLASNSNQPQHF. The J gene is TRBJ1-5, the V gene TRBV28, with a possible D match to TRBD1 (5 bases). This CDR3 has 17 residues. Looked up from germline, CDR1 is MDHEN and CDR2 is SYDVKM. V dropped 7 bases and J dropped 0 bases, with 19 bases sitting between them. Drawing the rest from reference TRBV28 and TRBJ1-5, the complete variable domain is DVKVTQSSRYLVKRTGEKVFLECVQDMDHENMFWYRQDPGLGLRLIYFSYDVKMKEKGDIPEGYSVSREKKERFSLILESASTNQTSMYLCASNWGLASNSNQPQHFGDGTRLSIL.